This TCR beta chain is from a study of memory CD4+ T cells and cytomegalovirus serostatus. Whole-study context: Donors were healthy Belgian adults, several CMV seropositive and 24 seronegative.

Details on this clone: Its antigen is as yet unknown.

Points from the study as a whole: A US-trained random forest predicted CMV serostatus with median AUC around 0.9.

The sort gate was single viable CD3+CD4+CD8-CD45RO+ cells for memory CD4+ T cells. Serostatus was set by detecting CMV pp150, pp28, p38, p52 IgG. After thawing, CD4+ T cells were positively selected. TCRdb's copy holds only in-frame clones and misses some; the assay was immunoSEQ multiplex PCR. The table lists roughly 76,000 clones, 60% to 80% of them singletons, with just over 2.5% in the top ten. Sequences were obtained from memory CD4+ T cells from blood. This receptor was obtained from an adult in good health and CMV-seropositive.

The CDR3 reads CASSQMGPTGLVAGNTIYF. The DNA for the CDR3 is TGTGCCAGCAGCCAAATGGGGCCCACAGGGCTGGTCGCTGGAAACACCATATATTTT. The chain joins TRBV5-6 to TRBJ1-3; a weak D match, TRBD1 (6 bases). Trimming removed 4 bases from V and 2 bases from J, with 25 bases in between. CDR1 and CDR2 (germline): SGHDT, YYEEEE. The CDR3 consists of 19 residues.